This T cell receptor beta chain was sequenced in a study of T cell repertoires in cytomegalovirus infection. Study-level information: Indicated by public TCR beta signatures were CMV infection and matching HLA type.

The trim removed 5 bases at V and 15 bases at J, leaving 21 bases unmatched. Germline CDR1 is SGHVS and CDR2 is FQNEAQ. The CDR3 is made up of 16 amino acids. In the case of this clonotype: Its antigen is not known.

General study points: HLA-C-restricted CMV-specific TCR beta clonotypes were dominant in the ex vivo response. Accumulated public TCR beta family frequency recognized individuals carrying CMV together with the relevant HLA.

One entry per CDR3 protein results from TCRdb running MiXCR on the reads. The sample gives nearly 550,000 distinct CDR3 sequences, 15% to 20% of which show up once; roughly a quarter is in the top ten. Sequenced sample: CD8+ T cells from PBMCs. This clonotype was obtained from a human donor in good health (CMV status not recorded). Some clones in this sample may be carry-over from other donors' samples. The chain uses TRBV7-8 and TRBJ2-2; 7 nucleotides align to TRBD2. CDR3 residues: CASSPRAGAKTGVMFF. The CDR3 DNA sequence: TGTGCCAGCAGCCCTCGGGCGGGAGCAAAAACCGGGGTGATGTTTTTT.